This is a list of T cell receptor beta chains from one sample in a study of blood T cell repertoires in COVID-19. The assay was immunoSEQ multiplex PCR, and TCRdb's table has in-frame clones only and misses some. The table records about 140,000 clones, approximately 84% of them present only once. The sample consisted of peripheral blood. The receptor source for this set is a woman aged 60 to 75 with acute or convalescent COVID-19. Each CDR3 is given with its conserved first and last residue. Each record gives: D gene, clone size, CDR3 length, J gene, V gene, CDR3 protein, CDR3 DNA. The D gene is left open where the match is weak. Some rows have no size entry. The others give once, few or many, or a class for an expanded clone.

d_gene: -
abundance: -
len: 14
j_gene: TRBJ1-2
v_gene: TRBV7-9
CDR3aa: CASSATHRDNGYTF
CDR3nt: TGTGCCAGCAGCGCCACTCACAGGGATAATGGCTACACCTTC

d_gene: -
abundance: -
len: 15
j_gene: TRBJ2-3
v_gene: TRBV3-1/TRBV3-2
CDR3aa: CASSLLGRRTDTQYF
CDR3nt: TGTGCCAGCAGCCTACTTGGGAGGCGGACAGATACGCAGTATTTT

d_gene: TRBD1
abundance: -
len: 15
j_gene: TRBJ2-2
v_gene: TRBV7-9
CDR3aa: CASSPGTGDTGELFF
CDR3nt: TGTGCCAGCAGTCCCGGGACAGGGGACACCGGGGAGCTGTTTTTT

d_gene: -
abundance: -
len: 17
j_gene: TRBJ2-6
v_gene: TRBV5-1
CDR3aa: CASSLGQGITGANVLTF
CDR3nt: TGCGCCAGCAGCTTGGGCCAGGGAATCACTGGGGCCAACGTCCTGACTTTC

d_gene: -
abundance: once
len: 18
j_gene: TRBJ2-2
v_gene: TRBV7-3
CDR3aa: CASSLFGQAIPNTGELFF
CDR3nt: TGTGCCAGCAGCTTATTTGGGCAGGCTATCCCGAACACCGGGGAGCTGTTTTTT

d_gene: -
abundance: -
len: 16
j_gene: TRBJ2-3
v_gene: TRBV4-1
CDR3aa: CASSQDRTAFTDTQYF
CDR3nt: TGCGCCAGCAGCCAAGATCGGACAGCATTCACAGATACGCAGTATTTT

d_gene: TRBD2
abundance: -
len: 16
j_gene: TRBJ2-1
v_gene: TRBV5-1
CDR3aa: CASSLGREFAYNEQFF
CDR3nt: TGCGCCAGCAGCCTCGGGCGGGAGTTCGCCTACAATGAGCAGTTCTTC

d_gene: -
abundance: -
len: 13
j_gene: TRBJ2-7
v_gene: TRBV12-5
CDR3aa: CASGGGGTYEQYF
CDR3nt: TGTGCTAGTGGTGGCGGTGGAACCTACGAGCAGTACTTC

d_gene: -
abundance: once
len: 12
j_gene: TRBJ1-2
v_gene: TRBV6-4
CDR3aa: CASSEQGSGYTF
CDR3nt: TGTGCCAGCAGTGAACAGGGATCCGGCTACACCTTC

d_gene: TRBD1
abundance: -
len: 13
j_gene: TRBJ1-4
v_gene: TRBV19
CDR3aa: CASKDRGFEKLFF
CDR3nt: TGTGCCAGTAAGGACAGGGGGTTCGAAAAACTGTTTTTT

d_gene: -
abundance: once
len: 15
j_gene: TRBJ2-6
v_gene: TRBV19
CDR3aa: CASSTDNSGANVLTF
CDR3nt: TGTGCCAGTAGTACCGACAACTCTGGGGCCAACGTCCTGACTTTC

d_gene: TRBD1
abundance: -
len: 15
j_gene: TRBJ1-6
v_gene: TRBV7-2
CDR3aa: CASSPAGGSFSPLHF
CDR3nt: TGTGCCAGCAGCCCAGCAGGGGGCTCTTTTTCACCCCTCCACTTT

d_gene: -
abundance: once
len: 12
j_gene: TRBJ2-7
v_gene: TRBV12-3/TRBV12-4
CDR3aa: CASSTSGYEQYF
CDR3nt: TGTGCCAGCTCAACCAGTGGCTACGAGCAGTACTTC

d_gene: TRBD2
abundance: -
len: 17
j_gene: TRBJ2-5
v_gene: TRBV9
CDR3aa: CASSVGAETGGLETQYF
CDR3nt: TGTGCCAGCAGCGTAGGGGCCGAAACGGGAGGCCTGGAGACCCAGTACTTC

d_gene: -
abundance: once
len: 13
j_gene: TRBJ2-3
v_gene: TRBV7-8
CDR3aa: CASSPQGQHTQYF
CDR3nt: TGTGCCAGCAGCCCCCAAGGACAACATACGCAGTATTTT

d_gene: -
abundance: -
len: 15
j_gene: TRBJ1-6
v_gene: TRBV7-2
CDR3aa: CASSLTRGGNSPLHF
CDR3nt: TGTGCCAGCAGCTTAACCAGGGGTGGTAATTCACCCCTCCACTTT

d_gene: -
abundance: -
len: 11
j_gene: TRBJ1-2
v_gene: TRBV11-3
CDR3aa: CASSLGLGYTF
CDR3nt: TGTGCCAGCAGCTTGGGGCTCGGCTACACCTTC

d_gene: TRBD2
abundance: -
len: 16
j_gene: TRBJ2-7
v_gene: TRBV7-2
CDR3aa: CASSLLERGLTYEQYF
CDR3nt: TGTGCCAGCAGCTTATTAGAGCGGGGGTTAACCTACGAGCAGTACTTC

d_gene: -
abundance: once
len: 15
j_gene: TRBJ1-5
v_gene: TRBV28
CDR3aa: CASGGGTPGNQPQHF
CDR3nt: TGTGCCAGCGGGGGGGGAACCCCCGGCAATCAGCCCCAGCATTTT

d_gene: TRBD1
abundance: -
len: 15
j_gene: TRBJ2-5
v_gene: TRBV3-1/TRBV3-2
CDR3aa: CASSQDKRGRETQYF
CDR3nt: TGTGCCAGCAGCCAAGATAAGAGGGGGCGGGAGACCCAGTACTTC

d_gene: TRBD2
abundance: -
len: 17
j_gene: TRBJ2-7
v_gene: TRBV4-1
CDR3aa: CASSQDPSGRSSYEQYF
CDR3nt: TGCGCCAGCAGCCAAGACCCTAGCGGGAGAAGCTCCTACGAGCAGTACTTC

d_gene: TRBD2
abundance: once
len: 13
j_gene: TRBJ2-3
v_gene: TRBV6-1
CDR3aa: CASSDAGADTQYF
CDR3nt: TGTGCCAGCAGTGATGCGGGGGCAGATACGCAGTATTTT

d_gene: TRBD2
abundance: -
len: 14
j_gene: TRBJ2-3
v_gene: TRBV7-3
CDR3aa: CASSQRGYTDTQYF
CDR3nt: TGTGCCAGCAGCCAGCGGGGGTACACAGATACGCAGTATTTT

d_gene: -
abundance: -
len: 16
j_gene: TRBJ2-2
v_gene: TRBV3-1/TRBV3-2
CDR3aa: CASSLGGGSATGELFF
CDR3nt: TGTGCCAGCAGCCTCGGAGGAGGTAGCGCCACCGGGGAGCTGTTTTTT

d_gene: -
abundance: -
len: 15
j_gene: TRBJ2-1
v_gene: TRBV6-1
CDR3aa: CASSEGWSSYNEQFF
CDR3nt: TGTGCCAGCAGTGAAGGGTGGAGCTCCTACAATGAGCAGTTCTTC

d_gene: TRBD1
abundance: -
len: 14
j_gene: TRBJ1-1
v_gene: TRBV28
CDR3aa: CASIKQGKDSEAFF
CDR3nt: TGTGCCAGCATCAAACAGGGGAAGGATTCTGAAGCTTTCTTT

d_gene: -
abundance: -
len: 13
j_gene: TRBJ1-3
v_gene: TRBV28
CDR3aa: CASSPFTRYTIYF
CDR3nt: TGTGCCAGCAGTCCATTCACTCGATACACCATATATTTT

d_gene: -
abundance: -
len: 15
j_gene: TRBJ2-5
v_gene: TRBV5-1
CDR3aa: CASSVDPNSLETQYF
CDR3nt: TGCGCCAGCAGCGTGGACCCTAACAGTTTAGAGACCCAGTACTTC

d_gene: -
abundance: -
len: 16
j_gene: TRBJ1-1
v_gene: TRBV6-5
CDR3aa: CASSYSRVSGNTEAFF
CDR3nt: TGTGCCAGCAGTTACTCGAGGGTCTCAGGTAACACTGAAGCTTTCTTT

d_gene: -
abundance: -
len: 13
j_gene: TRBJ1-1
v_gene: TRBV19
CDR3aa: CASSIITESRAFF
CDR3nt: TGTGCCAGTAGTATAATTACCGAGTCGCGAGCTTTCTTT

d_gene: -
abundance: -
len: 13
j_gene: TRBJ1-1
v_gene: TRBV19
CDR3aa: CASSISWGAEAFF
CDR3nt: TGTGCCAGTAGTATATCATGGGGAGCTGAAGCTTTCTTT

d_gene: -
abundance: -
len: 13
j_gene: TRBJ1-1
v_gene: TRBV5-1
CDR3aa: CASSGSEDTEAFF
CDR3nt: TGCGCCAGCAGCGGGAGCGAGGACACTGAAGCTTTCTTT

d_gene: TRBD1
abundance: once
len: 13
j_gene: TRBJ2-5
v_gene: TRBV5-1
CDR3aa: CASSTGDQETQYF
CDR3nt: TGCGCCAGCAGTACAGGGGACCAAGAGACCCAGTACTTC

d_gene: -
abundance: -
len: 14
j_gene: TRBJ2-7
v_gene: TRBV18
CDR3aa: CASSPSLDSYEQYF
CDR3nt: TGTGCCAGCTCACCATCTTTAGACTCCTACGAGCAGTACTTC

d_gene: TRBD1
abundance: -
len: 15
j_gene: TRBJ1-2
v_gene: TRBV4-3
CDR3aa: CASSQDSTGGYGYTF
CDR3nt: TGCGCCAGCAGCCAAGATTCCACAGGGGGCTATGGCTACACCTTC

d_gene: -
abundance: -
len: 13
j_gene: TRBJ2-7
v_gene: TRBV27
CDR3aa: CASSLSPQSEQYF
CDR3nt: TGTGCCAGCAGTTTATCCCCTCAGTCCGAGCAGTACTTC

d_gene: -
abundance: -
len: 14
j_gene: TRBJ2-7
v_gene: TRBV4-1
CDR3aa: CASSQAIFSYEQYF
CDR3nt: TGCGCCAGCAGCCAAGCCATATTTAGCTACGAGCAGTACTTC

d_gene: -
abundance: -
len: 13
j_gene: TRBJ1-1
v_gene: TRBV28
CDR3aa: CASSLDGGPEAFF
CDR3nt: TGTGCCAGCAGTTTAGACGGGGGGCCTGAAGCTTTCTTT

d_gene: TRBD2
abundance: few
len: 16
j_gene: TRBJ2-1
v_gene: TRBV6-5
CDR3aa: CASSYYPSGQNNEQFF
CDR3nt: TGTGCCAGCAGTTACTACCCTAGCGGGCAGAACAATGAGCAGTTCTTC

d_gene: -
abundance: -
len: 14
j_gene: TRBJ1-6
v_gene: TRBV11-2
CDR3aa: CASSLSGIRTPLHF
CDR3nt: TGTGCCAGCAGCTTATCAGGGATTAGGACACCCCTCCACTTT

d_gene: TRBD2
abundance: once
len: 14
j_gene: TRBJ2-3
v_gene: TRBV6-5
CDR3aa: CASSQGLAYGTQYF
CDR3nt: TGTGCCAGCAGTCAGGGACTAGCATACGGTACGCAGTATTTT

d_gene: TRBD1
abundance: few
len: 16
j_gene: TRBJ1-6
v_gene: TRBV9
CDR3aa: CASSARTGGAGSPLHF
CDR3nt: TGTGCCAGCAGCGCACGAACAGGGGGCGCTGGTTCACCCCTCCACTTT

d_gene: TRBD2
abundance: -
len: 15
j_gene: TRBJ2-2
v_gene: TRBV7-9
CDR3aa: CASSNPTSATGELFF
CDR3nt: TGTGCCAGCAGCAACCCGACTAGCGCCACCGGGGAGCTGTTTTTT

d_gene: TRBD2
abundance: once
len: 13
j_gene: TRBJ2-1
v_gene: TRBV12-5
CDR3aa: CASRTTGGNEQFF
CDR3nt: TGTGCTAGTCGGACGACGGGAGGCAATGAGCAGTTCTTC

d_gene: -
abundance: -
len: 14
j_gene: TRBJ1-1
v_gene: TRBV7-2
CDR3aa: CASRPTGTNTEAFF
CDR3nt: TGTGCCAGCAGGCCCACAGGGACGAACACTGAAGCTTTCTTT

d_gene: -
abundance: -
len: 14
j_gene: TRBJ1-6
v_gene: TRBV2
CDR3aa: CASRQGRNNSPLHF
CDR3nt: TGTGCCAGCAGACAGGGTAGAAATAATTCACCCCTCCACTTT

d_gene: TRBD2
abundance: -
len: 13
j_gene: TRBJ2-5
v_gene: TRBV19
CDR3aa: CASSPSGRGTQYF
CDR3nt: TGTGCCAGTAGCCCTAGCGGGAGAGGGACCCAGTACTTC

d_gene: -
abundance: -
len: 14
j_gene: TRBJ1-2
v_gene: TRBV6-5
CDR3aa: CASAMALANYGYTF
CDR3nt: TGTGCCAGCGCGATGGCGCTAGCTAACTATGGCTACACCTTC

d_gene: TRBD1
abundance: -
len: 18
j_gene: TRBJ2-6
v_gene: TRBV7-3
CDR3aa: CASSSGQGRFSGANVLTF
CDR3nt: TGTGCCAGCAGCTCAGGACAGGGCCGTTTCTCTGGGGCCAACGTCCTGACTTTC

d_gene: -
abundance: -
len: 11
j_gene: TRBJ1-1
v_gene: TRBV3-1/TRBV3-2
CDR3aa: CASSLGRGAFF
CDR3nt: TGTGCCAGCAGCCTGGGTCGCGGGGCTTTCTTT

d_gene: -
abundance: -
len: 14
j_gene: TRBJ2-1
v_gene: TRBV28
CDR3aa: CASSLAGLFNEQFF
CDR3nt: TGTGCCAGCAGTTTAGCGGGACTCTTCAATGAGCAGTTCTTC

d_gene: TRBD2
abundance: -
len: 17
j_gene: TRBJ2-1
v_gene: TRBV24-1
CDR3aa: CATSDWDTSGRGDEQFF
CDR3nt: TGTGCCACCAGTGATTGGGACACTAGCGGTAGAGGGGATGAGCAGTTCTTC

d_gene: TRBD1
abundance: -
len: 14
j_gene: TRBJ2-1
v_gene: TRBV27
CDR3aa: CASSLGQLYNEQFF
CDR3nt: TGTGCCAGCAGCCTGGGACAGCTTTACAATGAGCAGTTCTTC

d_gene: TRBD1
abundance: -
len: 17
j_gene: TRBJ2-5
v_gene: TRBV5-4
CDR3aa: CASSPMGGGQGMKTQYF
CDR3nt: TGTGCCAGCAGTCCCATGGGTGGGGGACAGGGGATGAAGACCCAGTACTTC

d_gene: -
abundance: -
len: 16
j_gene: TRBJ1-1
v_gene: TRBV23-1
CDR3aa: CASFGQWWLLSTEAFF
CDR3nt: TGCGCCAGTTTCGGACAGTGGTGGTTGTTGAGCACTGAAGCTTTCTTT